The 28 T cell receptor beta chains below all came from one sample that was sequenced in a study of beta chain features in type 1 diabetes. Findings and limits, study-wide: Patients with Type 1 diabetes showed moderately but significantly shorter TCRB CDR3s in all four CD4+ subsets.

The entirety of the isolated RNA underwent reverse transcription, so expressed TCRB transcripts were sequenced. Clones were sequenced by immunoSEQ multiplex PCR, and TCRdb holds only the in-frame ones, with some missing. Of some 350,000 clones in the sample, about 13% were seen once. Antigens for these TCRs are unknown. The specimen sequenced was naive CD4+ T cells from blood. The source of these receptors is a woman aged 18-35 years with type 1 diabetes.

This chain's CDR3 is CAYPREESGGYTF. The CDR3 DNA is TGTGCCTATCCCCGGGAGGAAAGTGGAGGCTACACCTTC. V and J are TRBV30 and TRBJ1-2, with no clear D. Looked up from germline, CDR1 is GTSNPN and CDR2 is SVGIG (reference sequence). There are 13 residues in the CDR3. V was clipped by 7 bases and J by 8 bases, with 20 bases between them.

J is TRBJ2-7 and V is TRBV18; 11 bases map to TRBD2. Germline V gene data show CDR1 as KGHSH and CDR2 as LQKENI. V lost 6 bases to trimming and J lost 3 bases; unmatched junction nucleotides: 4. The CDR3 loop spans 14 amino acids. As DNA, the CDR3 is TGTGCCAGCTCGATAGCGGGAGGGAGCTACGAGCAGTACGTC. It translates to CASSIAGGSYEQYV.

This clone was seen a handful of times. CDR3 in amino acids: CASSLGRRTGDEETQYF. CDR3 DNA sequence: TGTGCCAGCAGCTTAGGGCGGAGGACAGGGGACGAAGAGACCCAGTACTTC. The genes are TRBV7-9 and TRBJ2-5; 9 nucleotides align to TRBD1. The CDR3 loop spans 17 amino acids. The V gene's germline CDR1 is SEHNR and CDR2 FQNEAQ (reference sequence). Trimming cost V 1 base and J 3 bases; bases outside gene matches: 9.

There are a few counts of this clone. This chain joins TRBV9 and TRBJ2-5; D unresolved. The V end was cut by 0 bases, the J end by 10 bases, with 13 bases between. CDR1 and CDR2 (germline): SGDLS, YYNGEE. The CDR3 covers 13 residues. CDR3 coding DNA: TGTGCCAGCAGCGTAGCTCCAGGTTCGGACCAGTACTTC. Translation gives CASSVAPGSDQYF.

This clone came up a few times. The V call is TRBV11-2, the J call TRBJ1-1; D gene uncertain. Germline V gene lookup returns CDR1 SGHAT and CDR2 FQNNGV. The CDR3 extends over 14 amino acids. V was trimmed by 2 bases and J by 0 bases, leaving 7 bases between them. CDR3 nucleotide sequence: TGTGCCAGCAGCTTACCCCCATTGAACACTGAAGCTTTCTTT. Encoded protein: CASSLPPLNTEAFF.

The rearrangement links TRBV27 to TRBJ1-5; perhaps TRBD1 as D (5 bases). From germline, CDR1 is MNHEY and CDR2 SMNVEV (reference sequence). This CDR3 has 16 amino acids. V dropped 3 bases and J dropped 2 bases, with 14 bases sitting between them. The CDR3 sequence is CASSFSGADGNQPQHF. The CDR3 nucleotides are TGTGCCAGCAGTTTCAGTGGGGCTGATGGCAATCAGCCCCAGCATTTT.

A few counts support this clone. The gene calls are TRBV9 and TRBJ2-2; a possible D gene is TRBD1 (6 bases). V lost 4 bases to trimming and J lost 0 bases, with 13 bases between them. Germline V CDR1 and CDR2: SGDLS, YYNGEE. CDR3 size: 16 residues. CDR3 in amino acids: CASSPTGPTNTGELFF. The CDR3 region has the DNA TGTGCCAGCAGCCCCACAGGGCCCACGAACACCGGGGAGCTGTTTTTT.

This clone was recorded a few times. V is TRBV27 and J is TRBJ2-7; 7 bases map to TRBD1. Looked up from germline, CDR1 is MNHEY and CDR2 is SMNVEV (reference sequence). Trimming removed 10 bases from V and 3 bases from J; junction bases left unmatched: 9. The CDR3 runs to 13 residues. Written as DNA, the CDR3 is TGTGCCAACCCGACAGGGTCCCTCTACGAGCAGTACTTC. Encoded protein: CANPTGSLYEQYF.

V usage is TRBV7-2 and J usage is TRBJ2-5; 12 bases line up with TRBD2. V gave up 5 bases and J gave up 4 bases; unmatched junction bases: 5. Germline-derived CDR1 and CDR2 are SGHTA and FQGNSA. CDR3 length: 15 amino acids. The CDR3 DNA is TGTGCCAGCAGCCCTCCTAGCGGGAGGGGAGAGACCCAGTACTTC. Protein sequence: CASSPPSGRGETQYF.

The genes are TRBV28 and TRBJ1-1, with a weak D call TRBD1 (6 bases). The V and J ends lost 10 bases and 9 bases respectively, with 18 bases between them. Germline V gene sequence: CDR1 MDHEN, CDR2 SYDVKM. The CDR3 totals 12 residues. The CDR3 coding sequence is TGTGCCACCGGGTTGGGGGGGCGGAAAGCTTTCTTT. Protein: CATGLGGRKAFF.

This chain links TRBV25-1 with TRBJ1-5, with a weak D call TRBD1 (6 bases). The V gene lost 4 bases and the J gene lost 2 bases, with 15 bases spanning the gap. Germline CDR1 reads MGHDK; CDR2 reads SYGVNS. The CDR3 extends over 16 amino acids. DNA of the CDR3: TGTGCCAGCAGTGCCACAGGGAAAGGAGGCAATCAGCCCCAGCATTTT. Its protein is CASSATGKGGNQPQHF.

The chain links TRBV2 to TRBJ2-7; 7 positions match TRBD1. V gave up 6 bases and J gave up 2 bases; unmatched junction bases: 7. The CDR3 has 14 amino acids. Germline assignment: CDR1 SNHLY and CDR2 FYNNEI. CDR3 sequence (DNA): TGTGCCAGCAGGGGATTCGGACAGGCCTACGAGCAGTACTTC. Translated: CASRGFGQAYEQYF.

The chain combines TRBV9 with TRBJ2-1, with a tentative D call TRBD2 (5 bases). Germline V CDR1 and CDR2: SGDLS, YYNGEE. V was pared by 7 bases and J by 7 bases, with 18 bases between. The CDR3 loop spans 14 amino acids. The CDR3 is CASEPGTPGNEQFF. The CDR3 nucleotides read TGTGCCAGCGAGCCGGGAACCCCGGGGAATGAGCAGTTCTTC.

The V and J genes are TRBV19 and TRBJ1-5, with D possibly TRBD1 on 5 matching bases. Trimming pared 8 bases from V and 0 bases from J, leaving 14 bases between. Germline CDR1 reads LNHDA; CDR2 reads SQIVND (reference sequence). This CDR3 contains 15 residues. The CDR3 protein is CASVQGKYSNQPQHF. CDR3 in DNA: TGTGCCAGTGTCCAGGGAAAATATAGCAATCAGCCCCAGCATTTT.

A few counts support this clone. The rearrangement uses TRBV21-1 and TRBJ2-3; the listed D gene, TRBD1, was not tested against the DNA. TRBV21-1 is described as a pseudogene. The CDR3 runs to 17 residues. The CDR3 spells CASRVRVHRFGTDTQYF. DNA of the CDR3: TGTGCCAGCAGAGTCAGGGTACATCGGTTCGGCACAGATACGCAGTATTTT.

This clone was found a few times. Other DNA sequences from this sample encode an identical CDR3 as well. The chain employs TRBV7-2 and TRBJ1-2; 8 nucleotides align to TRBD1. The CDR3 consists of 14 residues. Per germline, CDR1 SGHTA and CDR2 FQGNSA. The V segment lost 5 bases and the J segment 2 bases; nucleotides outside the gene matches: 4. The CDR3 loop reads CASSPRTGNYGYTF. DNA for the CDR3: TGTGCCAGCAGCCCGCGGACAGGGAACTATGGCTACACCTTC.

J is TRBJ2-7 and V is TRBV7-8, with 9 bases identical to TRBD2. The CDR3 contains 14 residues. V gave up 2 bases and J gave up 6 bases; unmatched junction bases: 5. Germline V gene lookup returns CDR1 SGHVS and CDR2 FQNEAQ. In nucleotides, the CDR3 is TGTGCCAGCAGCTTAAGTCTAGCGGGATCCGAGCAGTACGTC. It yields the protein CASSLSLAGSEQYV.

This clone was observed a handful of times. V is TRBV5-6 and J is TRBJ2-5; TRBD2 agrees at 12 bases. The CDR3 runs to 15 residues. Germline V gene data show CDR1 as SGHDT and CDR2 as YYEEEE. Unmatched junction bases numbered 9, after V lost 7 bases and J lost 5 bases. The CDR3 sequence: CASGSSGRVWETQYF. CDR3 DNA: TGTGCCAGCGGATCTAGCGGGAGGGTCTGGGAGACCCAGTACTTC.

In this sample, this clone turned up a few times. The CDR3 here is CASSLLVLYNEQFF. The CDR3 DNA sequence: TGTGCCAGCAGCTTACTCGTCCTATACAATGAGCAGTTCTTC. This chain connects TRBV11-2 to TRBJ2-1; D remains unclear. Trimming pared 2 bases from V and 4 bases from J, leaving 9 bases between. CDR1 SGHAT and CDR2 FQNNGV come from the germline V gene. CDR3 length: 14 residues.

The chain carries TRBV6-5 and TRBJ1-1; the match to TRBD1 covers 7 bases. Germline CDR1 and CDR2: MNHEY and SVGAGI. This CDR3 has 13 amino acids. The trim removed 0 bases at V and 10 bases at J, leaving 5 bases unmatched. DNA for the CDR3: TGTGCCAGCAGTTACTCCCAGGGGGTTCGAGCTTTCTTT. Translating it yields CASSYSQGVRAFF.

This clone was seen a few times. This sequence joins TRBV7-9 and TRBJ2-4; D perhaps matches TRBD2 (6 bases). The CDR3 is made up of 13 amino acids. V was clipped by 2 bases and J by 11 bases, with 13 bases between them. CDR1 SEHNR and CDR2 FQNEAQ come from the germline V gene (reference sequence). This CDR3 reads CASSLRRADFQYF. The DNA for the CDR3 is TGTGCCAGCAGCTTAAGGAGGGCAGATTTTCAGTACTTC.

This chain links TRBV5-4 with TRBJ2-1, with D perhaps matching TRBD2 (5 bases). The CDR3 runs to 14 residues. Looked up from germline, CDR1 is SGHNT and CDR2 is YYREEE (reference sequence). Trimming pared 1 base from V and 4 bases from J, leaving 9 bases between. This CDR3 is CASSLTRAYNEQFF. The DNA for the CDR3 is TGTGCCAGCAGCTTGACGAGGGCTTACAATGAGCAGTTCTTC. The whole variable domain, filled in from reference TRBV5-4 and TRBJ2-1, reads ETGVTQSPTHLIKTRGQQVTLRCSSQSGHNTVSWYQQALGQGPQFIFQYYREEENGRGNFPPRFSGLQFPNYSSELNVNALELDDSALYLCASSLTRAYNEQFFGPGTRLTVL.

The J gene is TRBJ1-2, the V gene TRBV11-2; the match to TRBD1 covers 7 bases. CDR3 size: 18 residues. The germline V gene has CDR1 SGHAT and CDR2 FQNNGV. J gave up 6 bases and V 6 bases, and 22 bases lay outside the gene matches. The CDR3 DNA reads TGTGCCAGCAGTCGACGTTTGGGGACGACAGGGATAACTGATGGCTACACCTTC. Its protein product is CASSRRLGTTGITDGYTF.

J is TRBJ1-1 and V is TRBV7-9, with 7 positions matching TRBD1. The germline V gene encodes CDR1 SEHNR and CDR2 FQNEAQ (reference sequence). The V segment lost 3 bases and the J segment 2 bases; nucleotides outside the gene matches: 9. The CDR3 contains 16 residues. The CDR3, as DNA: TGTGCCAGCAGCTTCTCCTATACAGGGGCTAACACTGAAGCTTTCTTT. It specifies CASSFSYTGANTEAFF.

This clone was observed a few times. This chain connects TRBV28 to TRBJ2-7; 7 bases line up with TRBD2. This CDR3 is built from 13 residues. The germline gives CDR1 MDHEN, CDR2 SYDVKM. The junction had 10 bases not matched to a gene; V was cut back by 8 bases and J by 6 bases. DNA for the CDR3: TGTGCCAGCGTTCCGGGGGGACGGGGCGAGCAGTACTTC. Its protein is CASVPGGRGEQYF. Filled out from reference TRBV28 and TRBJ2-7, the complete variable domain reads DVKVTQSSRYLVKRTGEKVFLECVQDMDHENMFWYRQDPGLGLRLIYFSYDVKMKEKGDIPEGYSVSREKKERFSLILESASTNQTSMYLCASVPGGRGEQYFGPGTRLTVT.

The chain couples TRBV5-1 to TRBJ2-1, with unresolved D. The CDR3 has 16 residues. Germline CDR1 is SGHRS and CDR2 is YFSETQ. Deletions cut 4 bases from V and 1 base from J, with 15 bases between. In nucleotides, the CDR3 is TGCGCCAGCAGCGCCCTCCCGACTCTATCCTACAATGAGCAGTTCTTC. It yields the protein CASSALPTLSYNEQFF.

There are a few counts of this clone. The chain combines TRBV27 with TRBJ1-2; TRBD1 matches 9 bases. Trimming cost V 6 bases and J 3 bases; bases outside gene matches: 8. This CDR3 has 15 amino acids. Germline CDR1 and CDR2: MNHEY and SMNVEV (reference sequence). In DNA, the CDR3 is TGTGCCAGCAGCTACAGGGGGCACGGTGACTATGGCTACACCTTC. Its translation is CASSYRGHGDYGYTF.

The chain employs TRBV2 and TRBJ2-3, with D uncertain. Germline CDR1 and CDR2: SNHLY and FYNNEI. Trimming removed 4 bases at V and 4 bases at J, with 9 bases between. CDR3 length equals 13 residues. CDR3 DNA sequence: TGTGCCAGCAGTGTTCAGGATCCAGATACGCAGTATTTT. Protein sequence: CASSVQDPDTQYF.